These 11 T cell receptor beta chains share one sample of origin, sequenced in a study of T cell changes during pregnancy in multiple sclerosis. The protocol was immunoSEQ multiplex PCR, while the TCRdb copy is restricted to in-frame clones and leaves out a portion. The sample yields 79,000 or so clones, 75% to 90% seen once. This specimen was peripheral blood, taken before pregnancy. The origin of the receptors is a female donor with multiple sclerosis, enrolled in a pregnancy study.

This clone was picked up a small number of times. The chain couples TRBV6-1 to TRBJ1-2; D gene ambiguous. This CDR3 contains 14 residues. Between the trimmed V and J ends, which lost 1 base and 4 bases, there was a span of 10 bases. Germline CDR1 reads MNHNS; CDR2 reads SASEGT. The CDR3, as DNA: TGTGCCAGCAGTGAAGAGGTAGGAGTCTATGGCTACACCTTC. Amino acids: CASSEEVGVYGYTF.

V and J are TRBV5-8 and TRBJ1-1; 10 bases line up with TRBD1. Germline assignment: CDR1 SGHTS and CDR2 YDEGEE. The V segment lost 4 bases and the J segment 3 bases; nucleotides outside the gene matches: 12. This CDR3 is built from 17 residues. CDR3 sequence: CASSPGTGEREDTEAFF. CDR3 DNA: TGTGCCAGCAGCCCAGGGACAGGGGAAAGGGAGGACACTGAAGCTTTCTTT. Using reference TRBV5-8 and TRBJ1-1 for the parts outside the CDR3, the full variable domain is EAGVTQSPTHLIKTRGQQATLRCSPISGHTSVYWYQQALGLGLQFLLWYDEGEERNRGNFPPRFSGRQFPNYSSELNVNALELEDSALYLCASSPGTGEREDTEAFFGQGTRLTVV.

The rearrangement links TRBV5-1 to TRBJ2-5; D ambiguous. The CDR3 extends over 11 amino acids. With 4 bases removed from V and 2 bases from J, the gap between germline ends came to 3 bases. Germline assignment: CDR1 SGHRS and CDR2 YFSETQ. CDR3 nucleotides: TGCGCCAGCAGCCAGCAAGAGACCCAGTACTTC. As protein: CASSQQETQYF.

The chain combines TRBV5-1 with TRBJ1-2; 8 positions match TRBD1. The ends lost 4 bases at V and 4 bases at J; junction bases unmatched: 9. Germline values: CDR1 SGHRS, CDR2 YFSETQ. The length of the CDR3 is 15 residues. The CDR3 DNA is TGCGCCAGCAGCGTGACAGGGGATATCGGCTATGGCTACACCTTC. Protein sequence: CASSVTGDIGYGYTF.

Only one count was recorded for this clone. The rearrangement joins TRBV29-1 to TRBJ2-2; the match to TRBD2 covers 7 bases. Germline V gives CDR1 SQVTM, CDR2 ANQGSEA. This CDR3 is 17 amino acids long. V gave up 0 bases and J gave up 6 bases; unmatched junction bases: 13. CDR3 nucleotide sequence: TGCAGCGTTGAAGACCCGGGGGTCGGGGGGTTTTCCGGGGAGCTGTTTTTT. Protein product: CSVEDPGVGGFSGELFF.

The V gene is TRBV7-2, the J gene TRBJ2-7, with 9 bases identical to TRBD1. Germline loops: CDR1 SGHTA, CDR2 FQGNSA. V was pared by 5 bases and J by 0 bases, with 5 bases of the junction left unmatched. The CDR3 sequence is 15 residues long. CDR3 nucleotides: TGTGCCAGCAGCCAGGGACAGGGTCCCTCCTACGAGCAGTACTTC. Its protein is CASSQGQGPSYEQYF.

DNA of the CDR3: TGTGCCAGCAGTGAACAGGGGGCAACAGATACGCAGTATTTT. As protein: CASSEQGATDTQYF. The chain couples TRBV2 to TRBJ2-3; 8 positions agree with TRBD1. The germline V gene encodes CDR1 SNHLY and CDR2 FYNNEI. The length of the CDR3 is 14 residues. V shed 2 bases, J shed 3 bases, and the junction held 1 base outside the gene matches.

V is TRBV28 and J is TRBJ1-2, with TRBD1 matching over 8 bases. The J segment lost 4 bases and the V segment lost 6 bases, leaving 16 bases of the junction unmatched. The CDR3 has 17 residues. Per germline, CDR1 MDHEN and CDR2 SYDVKM. The CDR3: CASRDLTGVRLGYGYTF. The CDR3 DNA reads TGTGCCAGCAGAGACTTGACAGGGGTTAGGCTGGGCTATGGCTACACCTTC.

This clone was found a few times. V usage is TRBV19 and J usage is TRBJ1-5; TRBD1 matches 7 bases. The CDR3 loop spans 14 amino acids. Unmatched junction bases numbered 3, after V lost 3 bases and J lost 4 bases. The germline gives CDR1 LNHDA, CDR2 SQIVND (reference sequence). CDR3 protein: CASSIVTGNQPQHF. CDR3 bases: TGTGCCAGTAGTATTGTGACAGGGAATCAGCCCCAGCATTTT.

Remarks on this clone: At the DNA level, this CDR3 is encoded by other sequences in the same sample as well. Written as DNA, the CDR3 is TGTGCCAGCAGCGTAGCGGGAGGGCCCTACGAGCAGTACTTC. Its translation: CASSVAGGPYEQYF. This sequence joins TRBV9 and TRBJ2-7, with 8 bases matching TRBD2. The ends lost 0 bases at V and 2 bases at J; junction bases unmatched: 1. This CDR3 spans 14 amino acids. Germline V gene data show CDR1 as SGDLS and CDR2 as YYNGEE. Full variable domain (remainder filled in from reference TRBV9 and TRBJ2-7): DSGVTQTPKHLITATGQRVTLRCSPRSGDLSVYWYQQSLDQGLQFLIQYYNGEERAKGNILERFSAQQFPDLHSELNLSSLELGDSALYFCASSVAGGPYEQYFGPGTRLTVT.

The chain combines TRBV7-9 with TRBJ2-7; weak D call: TRBD2 (5 bases). V was cut by 8 bases and J by 0 bases, with 17 bases left in between. Germline CDR1 and CDR2: SEHNR and FQNEAQ (reference sequence). The CDR3 covers 15 residues. CDR3 DNA: TGTGCCAGCTCAGGTAGGGCGGGCTTCTCCTACGAGCAGTACTTC. As protein: CASSGRAGFSYEQYF. The full variable domain, with the rest looked up from reference TRBV7-9 and TRBJ2-7, is DTGVSQNPRHKITKRGQNVTFRCDPISEHNRLYWYRQTLGQGPEFLTYFQNEAQLEKSRLLSDRFSAERPKGSFSTLEIQRTEQGDSAMYLCASSGRAGFSYEQYFGPGTRLTVT.